The T cell receptor beta chain under discussion was sequenced for a study of cytomegalovirus exposure and HLA in healthy donors. Concerning this clone itself: As yet, its antigen is unknown.

The primer mix had 60 Vbeta and 13 Jbeta primers. Generated by immunoSEQ multiplex PCR, the TCRdb table keeps only in-frame clones and is missing some. The sample carries approximately 160,000 clones, roughly 77% recorded once. The CDR3 has 14 residues. V was shortened by 1 base and J by 0 bases, with 8 bases between the two germline ends. Germline-derived CDR1 and CDR2 are SGHRS and YFSETQ. Overall study results and limits: HLA alleles showed associations with 15,000 to 20,000 TCR beta sequences in a later analysis, at a 0.05 false discovery rate. Among the most significant clusters, several appeared linked to common viral pathogens in a later analysis.

The source is a male donor in good health and CMV-seronegative. Sequencing used PBMCs. V is TRBV5-1 and J is TRBJ2-7; no clear D. CDR3 sequence reads: CASSLIPSSYEQYF. Written as DNA, the CDR3 is TGCGCCAGCAGCTTGATACCGAGCTCCTACGAGCAGTACTTC.